The sequence of this TCR beta chain was determined in a study of cytomegalovirus exposure and HLA in healthy donors. The protocol was immunoSEQ multiplex PCR, while the TCRdb copy is restricted to in-frame clones and leaves out a portion. The sample yields roughly 100,000 clones, about 85% seen once. The CDR3 loop spans 14 amino acids. Germline CDR1 is MGHRA and CDR2 is YSYEKL. Trimming stripped 4 bases from V and 3 bases from J, with 12 bases between. This clone has a handful of counts. The V gene is TRBV4-1, the J gene TRBJ1-1; D not resolved. This clonotype was obtained from a man between 18 and 35 years old in good health and CMV-seropositive. Sequencing input: PBMCs. The CDR3 here is CASSLNSWDTEAFF. As DNA, the CDR3 is TGCGCCAGCAGCCTGAACAGTTGGGACACTGAAGCTTTCTTT.